One sample yielded the 15 T cell receptor beta chains listed below, sequenced in a study of sequential checkpoint blockade in melanoma. Some clones are missing from TCRdb's copy, which holds only in-frame ones; the method was immunoSEQ multiplex PCR. The sample contains 6,000 or so clones, around a fifth of which appear only once. Treatment reported: randomized to nivolumab then ipilimumab (arm A) or the reverse (arm B). The material sequenced was tumor tissue (inferred from file names), taken from a patient given nivolumab and ipilimumab in sequence. The receptors come from a human donor with melanoma.

This clone was detected a few times. The chain links TRBV12-5 to TRBJ2-6, with TRBD2 as a possible D gene (7 bases). Germline loops: CDR1 LGHNT, CDR2 FRNRAP. The CDR3 is 15 residues long. CDR3 in DNA: TGTGCCAGCACCTTAGGGGGGGCTGGGGCCAACGTCCTGACTTTC. This translates into CASTLGGAGANVLTF.

The chain uses TRBV5-1 and TRBJ1-1; D gene uncertain. Germline CDR1 reads SGHRS; CDR2 reads YFSETQ. The V and J ends lost 3 bases and 1 base respectively, with 10 bases between them. This CDR3 comprises 14 residues. DNA of the CDR3: TGCGCCAGCAGCTGGGAAACCCAGAACACTGAAGCTTTCTTT. It codes for CASSWETQNTEAFF.

This chain joins TRBV19 and TRBJ1-1; D uncertain. The CDR3 spans 15 residues. CDR1 LNHDA and CDR2 SQIVND come from the germline V gene (reference sequence). V dropped 4 bases and J dropped 3 bases, with 15 bases sitting between them. In DNA form, the CDR3 reads TGTGCCAGTAGTAACGGGAACGCTCCGGACACTGAAGCTTTCTTT. Translated, it gives CASSNGNAPDTEAFF.

The chain employs TRBV6-8 and TRBJ1-2; 9 bases align to TRBD1. This CDR3 contains 17 residues. Germline V lookup: CDR1 MNHGY, CDR2 SAAAGT. The V gene end was trimmed by 4 bases and the J gene end by 3 bases; junction bases not matched to a gene: 12. The DNA for the CDR3 is TGTGCCAGCAGTTTCCGACAGGGGGAAGAAGCGGACTATGGCTACACCTTC. Its protein product is CASSFRQGEEADYGYTF.

The table lists this clone with a few counts. The chain has TRBV1 and TRBJ2-2; TRBD1, as called in the table, went unchecked against the DNA. TRBV1 is deemed a pseudogene. The CDR3 is 16 residues long. The CDR3 region has the DNA TGCGCCAGCAGCCACAACAGGGGGCGGAACACCGGGGAGCTGTTTTTT. This gives the protein CASSHNRGRNTGELFF.

This clone is medium-sized (0.01 to 0.1%) by share. The chain has TRBV6-8 and TRBJ2-5; 7 nucleotides match TRBD1. Trimming cost V 0 bases and J 0 bases; bases outside gene matches: 4. The CDR3 is made up of 16 amino acids. Germline CDR1 MNHGY, CDR2 SAAAGT. The CDR3 nucleotides read TGTGCCAGCAGTTACTCGGGACAGAAAAACCAAGAGACCCAGTACTTC. This codes for CASSYSGQKNQETQYF.

This clone counts as medium-sized (0.01 to 0.1%). The chain employs TRBV11-3 and TRBJ2-2, with 16 bases fitting TRBD2. The germline V gene has CDR1 SGHNT and CDR2 YENEEA. J lost 4 bases, V lost 7 bases, and 9 bases had no gene match. The CDR3 sequence is 18 residues long. The CDR3 region has the DNA TGTGCCAGCATCAGGGGACTAGCGGGAGGGCCGGGCACCGGGGAGCTGTTTTTT. Its translation is CASIRGLAGGPGTGELFF.

This clone was picked up a small number of times. The rearrangement uses TRBV30 and TRBJ2-1; tentative D call: TRBD2 (6 bases). Trimming removed 3 bases at V and 0 bases at J, with 9 bases between. The CDR3 has 14 residues. CDR1 GTSNPN and CDR2 SVGIG come from the germline V gene (reference sequence). CDR3 sequence: CAWRGLLSYNEQFF. As DNA, the CDR3 is TGTGCCTGGAGGGGACTTCTCTCCTACAATGAGCAGTTCTTC.

The table lists this clone with many counts. This chain connects TRBV11-3 to TRBJ2-7; 8 bases fit TRBD2. This CDR3 has 14 residues. CDR1 is SGHNT, CDR2 YENEEA, per germline. V shed 3 bases and J 3 bases; nucleotides not matched to a gene: 4. The CDR3 nucleotides are TGTGCCAGCAGCTTCCGGGAGGGCGTCTACGAGCAGTACTTC. It specifies CASSFREGVYEQYF.

Written as DNA, the CDR3 is TGTGCCAGCTCACCGCGGACAGGGGGTCAAGAGACCCAGTACTTC. Translated, it gives CASSPRTGGQETQYF. This sequence joins TRBV18 and TRBJ2-5; 10 bases fit TRBD1. The CDR3 runs 15 residues. V lost 3 bases to trimming and J lost 2 bases; unmatched junction nucleotides: 3. The V gene's germline CDR1 is KGHSH and CDR2 LQKENI.

This clone was observed a single time. The chain recombines TRBV18 with TRBJ2-1; 14 nucleotides match TRBD2. The V gene's germline CDR1 is KGHSH and CDR2 LQKENI. After removal of 2 bases from V and 7 bases from J, the junction contained 4 bases not matched to a gene. The CDR3 has 16 residues. For the CDR3, the DNA is TGTGCCAGCTCACCAATCGGGACTAGCGGGAGTAATGAGCAGTTCTTC. Translated, it gives CASSPIGTSGSNEQFF.

Many counts were recorded for this clone. Owing to an unread or ambiguous base, the encoded residue is reported as X. The genes are TRBV11-3 and TRBJ2-6, with no clear D. The CDR3 consists of 15 residues. Per the germline V gene, CDR1 is SGHNT and CDR2 is YENEEA. Trimming pared 1 base from V and 2 bases from J, leaving 6 bases between. DNA for the CDR3: TGTGCCAGCAGCTTAGGWGGGCCTGGGGCCAACGTCCTGACTTTC. Its protein is CASSLXGPGANVLTF. The complete CDR3 protein is CASSLGGPGANVLTF.

CDR3 DNA sequence: TGCGCCAGCAGTCCCCAACCGGGACAGGGGTCCTACGAGCAGTACTTC. Its protein is CASSPQPGQGSYEQYF. The rearrangement uses TRBV5-1 and TRBJ2-7, with 10 bases that match TRBD1. The CDR3 spans 16 residues. Unmatched junction bases numbered 9, after V lost 5 bases and J lost 1 base. Germline V CDR1 and CDR2: SGHRS, YFSETQ.

The chain employs TRBV14 and TRBJ2-7; D is ambiguous. Looked up from germline, CDR1 is SGHDN and CDR2 is FVKESK. Trimming left V 1 base short and J 8 bases short, with 9 bases between. This CDR3 region has 12 residues. DNA for the CDR3: TGTGCCAGCAGCCAAGGGTCCATGCAGCAGTACTTC. It translates to CASSQGSMQQYF.

This sequence joins TRBV6-8 and TRBJ2-3, with a tentative D call TRBD2 (6 bases). The CDR3 runs 14 residues. Germline V gives CDR1 MNHGY, CDR2 SAAAGT. V dropped 7 bases and J dropped 2 bases, with 13 bases sitting between them. The CDR3 region is CASKPGLTTDTQYF. CDR3 nucleotide sequence: TGTGCCAGCAAACCGGGACTTACCACAGATACGCAGTATTTT.